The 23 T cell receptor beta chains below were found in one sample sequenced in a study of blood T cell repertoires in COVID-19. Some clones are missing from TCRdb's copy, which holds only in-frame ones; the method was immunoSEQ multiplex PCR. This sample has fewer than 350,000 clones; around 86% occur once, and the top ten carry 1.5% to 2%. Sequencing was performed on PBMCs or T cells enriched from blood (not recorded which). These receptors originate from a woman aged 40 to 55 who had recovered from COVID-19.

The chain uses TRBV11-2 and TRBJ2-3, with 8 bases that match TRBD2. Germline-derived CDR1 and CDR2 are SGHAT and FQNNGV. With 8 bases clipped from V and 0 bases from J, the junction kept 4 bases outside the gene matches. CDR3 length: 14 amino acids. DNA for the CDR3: TGTGCCAGCTCGACTAGCGCCAGCACAGATACGCAGTATTTT. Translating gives CASSTSASTDTQYF.

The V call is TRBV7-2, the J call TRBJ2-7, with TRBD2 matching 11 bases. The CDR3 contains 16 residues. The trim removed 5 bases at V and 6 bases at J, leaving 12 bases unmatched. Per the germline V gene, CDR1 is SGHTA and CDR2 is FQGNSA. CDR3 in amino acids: CASSTGLAEMISEQYF. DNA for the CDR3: TGTGCCAGCAGCACGGGACTAGCGGAGATGATTTCCGAGCAGTACTTC.

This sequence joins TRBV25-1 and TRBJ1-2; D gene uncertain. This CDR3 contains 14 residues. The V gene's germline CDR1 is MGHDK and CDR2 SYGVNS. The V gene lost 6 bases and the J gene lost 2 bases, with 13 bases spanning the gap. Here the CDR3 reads CASSDSRGNYGYTF. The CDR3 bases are TGTGCCAGCAGCGACTCACGGGGAAACTATGGCTACACCTTC.

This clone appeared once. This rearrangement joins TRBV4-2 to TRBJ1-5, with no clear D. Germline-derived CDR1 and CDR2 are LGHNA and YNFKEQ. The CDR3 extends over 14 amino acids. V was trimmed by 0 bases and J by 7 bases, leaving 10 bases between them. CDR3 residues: CASSQDGGGQPQHF. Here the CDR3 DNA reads TGTGCCAGCAGCCAAGATGGAGGAGGACAGCCCCAGCATTTT.

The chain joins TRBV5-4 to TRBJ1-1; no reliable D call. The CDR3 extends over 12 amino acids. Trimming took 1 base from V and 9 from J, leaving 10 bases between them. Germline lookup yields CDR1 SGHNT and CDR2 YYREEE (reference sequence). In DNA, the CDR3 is TGTGCCAGCAGCTTGAATATTGGGCAAGCTTTCTTT. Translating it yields CASSLNIGQAFF.

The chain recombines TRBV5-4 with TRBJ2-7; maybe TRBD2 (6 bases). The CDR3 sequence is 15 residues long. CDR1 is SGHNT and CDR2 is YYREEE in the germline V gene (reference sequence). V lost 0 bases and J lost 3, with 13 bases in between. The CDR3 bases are TGTGCCAGCAGCTTGGCCCGGGACTCCAACTACGAGCAGTACTTC. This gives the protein CASSLARDSNYEQYF.

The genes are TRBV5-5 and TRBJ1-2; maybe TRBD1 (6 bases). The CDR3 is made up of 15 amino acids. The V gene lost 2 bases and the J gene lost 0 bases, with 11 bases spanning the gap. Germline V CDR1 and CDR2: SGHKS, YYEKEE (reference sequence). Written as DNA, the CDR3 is TGTGCCAGCAGCTTTGGACAGCTCACTAACTATGGCTACACCTTC. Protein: CASSFGQLTNYGYTF.

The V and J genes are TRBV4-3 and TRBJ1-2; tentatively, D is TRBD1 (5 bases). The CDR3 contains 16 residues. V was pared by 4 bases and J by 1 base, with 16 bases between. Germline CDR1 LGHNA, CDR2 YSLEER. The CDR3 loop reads CASSPGGGSSNYGYTF. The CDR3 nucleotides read TGCGCCAGCAGCCCGGGTGGGGGGTCAAGTAACTATGGCTACACCTTC.

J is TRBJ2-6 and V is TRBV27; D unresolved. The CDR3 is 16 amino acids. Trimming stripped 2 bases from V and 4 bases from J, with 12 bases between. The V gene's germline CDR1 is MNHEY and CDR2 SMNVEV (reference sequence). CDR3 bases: TGTGCCAGCAGTTTAGTCGCGGCAGTCGGGGCCAACGTCCTGACTTTC. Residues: CASSLVAAVGANVLTF.

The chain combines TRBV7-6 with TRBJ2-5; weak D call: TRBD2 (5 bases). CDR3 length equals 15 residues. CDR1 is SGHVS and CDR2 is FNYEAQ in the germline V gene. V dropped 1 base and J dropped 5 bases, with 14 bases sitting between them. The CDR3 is CASSLGLLVRETQYF. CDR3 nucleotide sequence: TGTGCCAGCAGCTTAGGTCTACTAGTTCGGGAGACCCAGTACTTC.

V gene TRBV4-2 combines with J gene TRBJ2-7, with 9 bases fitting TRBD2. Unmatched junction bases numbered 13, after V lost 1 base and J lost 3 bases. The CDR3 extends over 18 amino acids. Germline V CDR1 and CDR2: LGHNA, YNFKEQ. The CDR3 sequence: CASSQASGKFPFSYEQYF. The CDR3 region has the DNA TGTGCCAGCAGCCAAGCTAGCGGGAAATTCCCCTTTAGCTACGAGCAGTACTTC.

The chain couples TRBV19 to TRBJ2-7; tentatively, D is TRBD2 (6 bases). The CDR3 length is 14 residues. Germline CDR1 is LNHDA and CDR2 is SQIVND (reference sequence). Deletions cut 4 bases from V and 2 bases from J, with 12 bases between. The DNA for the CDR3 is TGTGCCAGTAGTAGCCCCGGAGGGACCTACGAGCAGTACTTC. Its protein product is CASSSPGGTYEQYF.

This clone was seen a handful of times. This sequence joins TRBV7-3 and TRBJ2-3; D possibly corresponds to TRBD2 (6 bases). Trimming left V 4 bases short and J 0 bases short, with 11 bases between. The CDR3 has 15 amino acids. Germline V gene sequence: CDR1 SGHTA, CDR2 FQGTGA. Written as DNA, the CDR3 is TGTGCCAGCAGCTACCTCGGAGGGAGCACAGATACGCAGTATTTT. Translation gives CASSYLGGSTDTQYF.

In nucleotides, the CDR3 is TGTGCCAGCAGTTTGAATAGGGCCAGGGGAGCTAACTATGGCTACACCTTC. As protein: CASSLNRARGANYGYTF. V gene TRBV27 combines with J gene TRBJ1-2; a possible D gene is TRBD1 (6 bases). The CDR3 spans 17 residues. Trimming shortened V by 3 bases and J by 0 bases, and 17 bases separated the two germline ends. Germline-derived CDR1 and CDR2 are MNHEY and SMNVEV (reference sequence).

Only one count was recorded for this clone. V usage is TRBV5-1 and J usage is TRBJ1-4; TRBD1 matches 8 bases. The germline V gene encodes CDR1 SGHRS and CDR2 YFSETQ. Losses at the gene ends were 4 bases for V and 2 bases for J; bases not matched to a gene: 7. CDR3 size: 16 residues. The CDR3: CASSTQGARTNEKLFF. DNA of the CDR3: TGCGCCAGCAGCACGCAGGGGGCCAGGACTAATGAAAAACTGTTTTTT.

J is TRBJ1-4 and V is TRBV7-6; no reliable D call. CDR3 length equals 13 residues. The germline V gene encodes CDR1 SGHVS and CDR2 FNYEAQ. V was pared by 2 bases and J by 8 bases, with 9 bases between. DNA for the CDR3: TGTGCCAGCAGCTTACGCCGAGAAGAAAAACTGTTTTTT. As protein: CASSLRREEKLFF.

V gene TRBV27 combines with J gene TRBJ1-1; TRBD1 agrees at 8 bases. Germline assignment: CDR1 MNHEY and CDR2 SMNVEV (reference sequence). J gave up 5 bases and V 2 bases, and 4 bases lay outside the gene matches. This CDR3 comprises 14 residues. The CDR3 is CASSLTGGWTEAFF. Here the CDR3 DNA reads TGTGCCAGCAGTTTAACAGGGGGGTGGACTGAAGCTTTCTTT.

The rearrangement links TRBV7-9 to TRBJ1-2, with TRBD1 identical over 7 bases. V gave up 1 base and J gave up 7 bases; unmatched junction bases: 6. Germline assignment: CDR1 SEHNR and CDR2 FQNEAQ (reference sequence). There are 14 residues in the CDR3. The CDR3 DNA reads TGTGCCAGCAGCTTAGGACAGGGTTCTGCTGGCTACACCTTC. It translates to CASSLGQGSAGYTF.

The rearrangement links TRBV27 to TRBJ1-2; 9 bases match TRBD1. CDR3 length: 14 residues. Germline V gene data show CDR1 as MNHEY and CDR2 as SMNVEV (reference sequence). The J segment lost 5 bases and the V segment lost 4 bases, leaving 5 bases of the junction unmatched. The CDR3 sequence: CASSSTGTGYGYTF. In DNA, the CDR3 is TGTGCCAGCAGTTCCACCGGGACAGGGTATGGCTACACCTTC.

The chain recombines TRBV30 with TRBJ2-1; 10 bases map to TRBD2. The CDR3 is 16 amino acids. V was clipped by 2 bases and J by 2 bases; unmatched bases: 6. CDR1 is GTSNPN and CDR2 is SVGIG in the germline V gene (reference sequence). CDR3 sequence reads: CAWSSLAGAAYNEQFF. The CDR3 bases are TGTGCCTGGAGTTCCCTAGCGGGAGCAGCCTACAATGAGCAGTTCTTC.

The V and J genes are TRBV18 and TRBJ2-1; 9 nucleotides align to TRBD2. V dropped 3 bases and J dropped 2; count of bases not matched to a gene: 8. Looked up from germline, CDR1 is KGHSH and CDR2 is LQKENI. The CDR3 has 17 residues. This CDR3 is CASSPQGLAPTYNEQFF. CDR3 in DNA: TGTGCCAGCTCACCCCAGGGACTAGCCCCGACCTACAATGAGCAGTTCTTC.

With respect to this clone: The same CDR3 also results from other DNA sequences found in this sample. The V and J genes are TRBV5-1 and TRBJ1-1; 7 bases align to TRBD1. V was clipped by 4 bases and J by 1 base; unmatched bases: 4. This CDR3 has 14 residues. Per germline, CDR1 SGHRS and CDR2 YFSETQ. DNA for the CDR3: TGCGCCAGCAGCCTAAGACAGGGGAACACTGAAGCTTTCTTT. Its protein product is CASSLRQGNTEAFF.

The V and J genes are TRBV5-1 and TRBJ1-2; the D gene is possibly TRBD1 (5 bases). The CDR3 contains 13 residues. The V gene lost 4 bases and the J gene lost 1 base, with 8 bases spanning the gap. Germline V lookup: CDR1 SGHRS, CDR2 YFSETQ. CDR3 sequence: CASSQGSNYGYTF. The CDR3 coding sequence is TGCGCCAGCAGCCAGGGAAGTAACTATGGCTACACCTTC.